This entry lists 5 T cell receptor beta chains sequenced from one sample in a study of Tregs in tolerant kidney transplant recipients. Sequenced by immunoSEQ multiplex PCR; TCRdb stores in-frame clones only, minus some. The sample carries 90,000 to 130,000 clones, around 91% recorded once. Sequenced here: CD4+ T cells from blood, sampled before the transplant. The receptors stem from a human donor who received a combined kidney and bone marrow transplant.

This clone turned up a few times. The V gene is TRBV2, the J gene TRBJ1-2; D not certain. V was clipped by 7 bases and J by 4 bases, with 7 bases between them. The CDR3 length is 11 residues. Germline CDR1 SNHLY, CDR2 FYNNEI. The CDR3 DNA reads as TGTGCCAGCACCGGTGGCTATGGCTACACCTTC. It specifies CASTGGYGYTF.

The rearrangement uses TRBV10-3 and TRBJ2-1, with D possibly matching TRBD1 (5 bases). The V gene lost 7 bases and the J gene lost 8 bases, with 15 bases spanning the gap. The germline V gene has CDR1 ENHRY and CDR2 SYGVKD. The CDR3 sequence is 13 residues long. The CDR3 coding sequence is TGTGCCATCATCGGCGACAGCCTCCATGAGCAGTTCTTC. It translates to CAIIGDSLHEQFF.

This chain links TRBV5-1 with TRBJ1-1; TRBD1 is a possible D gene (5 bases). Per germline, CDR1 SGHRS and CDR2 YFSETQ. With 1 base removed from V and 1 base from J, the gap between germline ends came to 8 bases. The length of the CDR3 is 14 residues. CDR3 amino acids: CASSLSGSNTEAFF. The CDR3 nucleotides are TGCGCCAGCAGCTTGTCAGGGTCGAACACTGAAGCTTTCTTT. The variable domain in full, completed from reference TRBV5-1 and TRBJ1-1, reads KAGVTQTPRYLIKTRGQQVTLSCSPISGHRSVSWYQQTPGQGLQFLFEYFSETQRNKGNFPGRFSGRQFSNSRSEMNVSTLELGDSALYLCASSLSGSNTEAFFGQGTRLTVV.

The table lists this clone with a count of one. The CDR3 nucleotides are TGTGCCAGCAGTTATGAGACAGGTACCTACGAGCAGTACTTC. It specifies CASSYETGTYEQYF. The chain has TRBV6-5 and TRBJ2-7, with D possibly TRBD1 on 6 matching bases. This CDR3 comprises 14 residues. V lost 3 bases and J lost 2, with 11 bases in between. Germline V CDR1 and CDR2: MNHEY, SVGAGI.

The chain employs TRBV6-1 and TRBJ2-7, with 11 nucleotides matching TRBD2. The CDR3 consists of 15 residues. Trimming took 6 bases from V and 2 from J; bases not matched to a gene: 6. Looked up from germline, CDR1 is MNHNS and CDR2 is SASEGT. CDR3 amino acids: CASSLLAGATYEQYF. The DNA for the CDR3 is TGTGCCAGCAGCCTACTAGCGGGGGCGACCTACGAGCAGTACTTC.